This section outlines one TCR beta chain sequence together with its context. Its specificity is unknown. Per the germline V gene, CDR1 is MNHEY and CDR2 is SVGAGI. The length of the CDR3 is 14 residues. V lost 7 bases to trimming and J lost 1 base, with 13 bases between them. The data were obtained in a study of T cells in localized non-small cell lung cancer. Study-level findings and limits: Adjacent uninvolved lung tissue had the highest T cell clonality, exceeding tumor. A median about 54 of the top 100 tumor clones appeared in adjacent lung. Only one tumor region went through sequencing, so heterogeneity may still be there.

Assay used: immunoSEQ multiplex PCR; TCRdb lists only in-frame clones, some missing. This table holds about 56,000 clones, roughly 88% found once. The gene calls are TRBV6-5 and TRBJ1-1, with D unclear. This sequence originates from a woman aged 35-70 years with stage I lung adenocarcinoma. The sample in question was peripheral blood, obtained before any cancer treatment. CDR3 nucleotides: TGTGCCAGCATCCCTGGTAGCAGGAACACTGAAGCTTTCTTT. Its protein product is CASIPGSRNTEAFF.